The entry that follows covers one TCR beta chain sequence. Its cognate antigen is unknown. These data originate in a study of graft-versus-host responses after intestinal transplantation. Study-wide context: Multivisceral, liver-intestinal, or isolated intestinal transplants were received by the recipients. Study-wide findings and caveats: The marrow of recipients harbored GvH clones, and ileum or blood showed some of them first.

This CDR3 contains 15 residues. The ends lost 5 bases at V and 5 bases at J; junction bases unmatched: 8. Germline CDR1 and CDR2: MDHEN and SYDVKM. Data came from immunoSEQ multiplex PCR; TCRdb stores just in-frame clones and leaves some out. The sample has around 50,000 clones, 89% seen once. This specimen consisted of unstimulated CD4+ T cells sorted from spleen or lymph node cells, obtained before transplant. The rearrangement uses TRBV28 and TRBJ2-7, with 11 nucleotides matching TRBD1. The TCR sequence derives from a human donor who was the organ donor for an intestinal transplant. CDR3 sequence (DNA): TGTGCCAGCAGTCGCCCGGGACAGGGGGTCAACGAGCAGTACTTC. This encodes CASSRPGQGVNEQYF.